The 4 T cell receptor beta chains below all came from one sample that was sequenced in a study of identical twins. TCRdb fed the 5' RACE reads into MiXCR, producing one record per CDR3 protein. The sample holds 1.5 million or so distinct CDR3 sequences; less than 40% are singletons and the top ten take about 0.3%. The sequencing input was cord blood. The source of these receptors is a newborn girl in good health.

The V gene is TRBV2, the J gene TRBJ2-5; 9 bases map to TRBD2. V shed 6 bases and J 6 bases; nucleotides not matched to a gene: 5. Germline V gene sequence: CDR1 SNHLY, CDR2 FYNNEI. This CDR3 region has 13 residues. The chain's CDR3 is CASSAAGGKTQYF. CDR3 nucleotides: TGTGCCAGCAGCGCGGCGGGGGGGAAGACCCAGTACTTC.

This clonotype was seen only once. A read error may be the cause here, since a much bigger clone is one base away. In nucleotides, the CDR3 is TGTGCCAGCAGTTTAGTCGGCGGGTCGAGGCACAATGAGCAGTTCTTC. It codes for CASSLVGGSRHNEQFF. The chain recombines TRBV28 with TRBJ2-1; D possibly corresponds to TRBD2 (5 bases). V lost 2 bases, J lost 5 bases, and 16 bases lay in between. The CDR3 runs 16 residues. Germline V CDR1 and CDR2: MDHEN, SYDVKM.

The chain joins TRBV24-1 to TRBJ2-2; D is possibly TRBD2 (5 bases). Trimming cost V 2 bases and J 2 bases, with 5 bases left between them. The germline V gene encodes CDR1 KGHDR and CDR2 SFDVKD. This CDR3 spans 14 amino acids. CDR3 nucleotide sequence: TGTGCCACCAGTGATTGGACTAACACCGGGGAGCTGTTTTTT. Encoded protein: CATSDWTNTGELFF.

This chain uses TRBV6-1 with TRBJ2-3; 9 bases fit TRBD2. Germline-derived CDR1 and CDR2 are MNHNS and SASEGT. V lost 10 bases to trimming and J lost 4 bases; unmatched junction nucleotides: 15. The CDR3 spans 16 residues. The CDR3 nucleotides read TGTGCCACCTCAAGGAGCGGACTAGCGATACCAGATACGCAGTATTTT. It is translated as CATSRSGLAIPDTQYF.